A single sample is the source of the 14 T cell receptor beta chains below, sequenced in a study of human T cells and chemical hapten exposure. TCRdb reanalysed the RACE reads using MiXCR and keeps one entry per CDR3 protein. The top ten hold 2% to 2.5% of the sample, which has 200,000 to 300,000 distinct CDR3 sequences, about 9% seen once. As to time point: pre-sensitization, week 0. Treatment meaning: therapeutic diphenylcyclopropenone sensitization with weekly scalp DPC. The sample consisted of whole blood, taken in connection with sensitization to the hapten diphenylcyclopropenone (DPC). The receptors derive from a woman aged 40 to 50 with alopecia areata. Some clones in this sample may be carry-over from other donors' samples.

This clonotype was seen a handful of times. The rearrangement joins TRBV27 to TRBJ1-4; D gene ambiguous. Germline lookup yields CDR1 MNHEY and CDR2 SMNVEV (reference sequence). The CDR3 runs to 14 residues. Trimming took 1 base from V and 7 from J, leaving 10 bases between them. CDR3: CASSLWLGSEKLFF. As DNA, the CDR3 is TGTGCCAGCAGTTTATGGCTGGGCAGTGAAAAACTGTTTTTT. The full variable domain, its missing parts supplied by reference TRBV27 and TRBJ1-4, is EAQVTQNPRYLITVTGKKLTVTCSQNMNHEYMSWYRQDPGLGLRQIYYSMNVEVTDKGDVPEGYKVSRKEKRNFPLILESPSPNQTSLYFCASSLWLGSEKLFFGSGTQLSVL.

This clonotype was found a few times. V usage is TRBV7-2 and J usage is TRBJ2-5; 9 nucleotides match TRBD2. V shed 1 base and J 3 bases; nucleotides not matched to a gene: 0. CDR1 is SGHTA and CDR2 is FQGNSA in the germline V gene. CDR3 size: 14 residues. In nucleotides, the CDR3 is TGTGCCAGCAGCTTAGTAGCGGGAGAAGAGACCCAGTACTTC. Protein sequence: CASSLVAGEETQYF.

This clonotype has just a few counts. As DNA, the CDR3 is TGTGCCAGCACTCAGCGGGAGTCGGGCAATGAGCAGTTCTTC. Its protein product is CASTQRESGNEQFF. The chain joins TRBV6-5 to TRBJ2-1; the match to TRBD2 covers 8 bases. The CDR3 is 14 amino acids. The germline CDR1 and CDR2 sequences are MNHEY and SVGAGI. Trimming at V came to 7 bases and at J to 6 bases, leaving 8 bases not matched to a gene.

This clonotype was observed many times. V usage is TRBV7-8 and J usage is TRBJ2-6; 8 bases line up with TRBD2. Germline-derived CDR1 and CDR2 are SGHVS and FQNEAQ. V lost 8 bases, J lost 2 bases, and 5 bases stayed unmatched. The CDR3 has 15 residues. The CDR3 DNA follows: TGTGCCAGCCGAGCGGGAGCGGCTGGGGCCAACGTCCTGACTTTC. As protein: CASRAGAAGANVLTF.

The CDR3 sequence: CASSPSRDRGPRAFF. For the CDR3, the DNA is TGTGCCAGCAGCCCTAGCCGCGACAGGGGTCCCCGAGCTTTCTTT. This sequence joins TRBV12-3 or TRBV12-4 and TRBJ1-1, with 8 bases fitting TRBD1. This CDR3 spans 15 amino acids. The V and J ends lost 6 bases and 10 bases, in that order; junction bases with no gene match: 16.

This clonotype occurred a few times. The J gene is TRBJ2-6, the V gene TRBV28, with a weak D call TRBD2 (6 bases). V was shortened by 2 bases and J by 4 bases, with 9 bases between the two germline ends. The germline gives CDR1 MDHEN, CDR2 SYDVKM. CDR3 length: 15 residues. The CDR3 reads CASSLREAGANVLTF. The CDR3 DNA is TGTGCCAGCAGTTTAAGGGAGGCCGGGGCCAACGTCCTGACTTTC.

The chain joins TRBV29-1 to TRBJ2-7; the match to TRBD1 covers 7 bases. Losses at the gene ends were 6 bases for V and 8 bases for J; bases not matched to a gene: 7. The V gene's germline CDR1 is SQVTM and CDR2 ANQGSEA. The CDR3 sequence is 11 residues long. CDR3 DNA sequence: TGCAGCGTGGACCGACAGGGAAAGCAGTACTTC. Residues: CSVDRQGKQYF.

This clonotype was seen more than once but under ten times. V gene TRBV7-2 combines with J gene TRBJ2-7; 7 bases fit TRBD2. The germline V gene has CDR1 SGHTA and CDR2 FQGNSA. V trimming: 4 bases; J trimming: 0 bases; junction bases outside the gene matches: 6. This CDR3 has 15 amino acids. The CDR3 sequence is CASSWGRTSSYEQYF. The CDR3, as DNA: TGTGCCAGCAGCTGGGGGAGGACTAGCTCCTACGAGCAGTACTTC.

This rearrangement joins TRBV12-3 or TRBV12-4 to TRBJ2-7, with TRBD1 as a possible D gene (6 bases). The CDR3 length is 13 residues. With 8 bases removed from V and 4 bases from J, the gap between germline ends came to 15 bases. The CDR3 nucleotides read TGTGCCAGCGGTACTCGACAGGCATACGAGCAGTACTTC. It is translated as CASGTRQAYEQYF.

The gene calls are TRBV6-5 and TRBJ1-4; tentative D call: TRBD1 (6 bases). CDR1 and CDR2 (germline): MNHEY, SVGAGI. V was clipped by 4 bases and J by 2 bases, with 17 bases between them. This CDR3 region has 17 residues. The DNA of the CDR3 is TGTGCCAGCAGTTCAAGAAAAGGGGGGCCCACTAATGAAAAACTGTTTTTT. It yields the protein CASSSRKGGPTNEKLFF.

This chain links TRBV7-9 with TRBJ2-1, with 9 bases fitting TRBD2. The CDR3 consists of 15 residues. Germline V gene sequence: CDR1 SEHNR, CDR2 FQNEAQ (reference sequence). V dropped 5 bases and J dropped 9; count of bases not matched to a gene: 11. CDR3 nucleotide sequence: TGTGCCAGCAGCCCCCCGGGACTAGCCATTGGTGAGCAGTTCTTC. This gives the protein CASSPPGLAIGEQFF. Combining the CDR3 with reference TRBV7-9 and TRBJ2-1 gives the whole variable domain DTGVSQNPRHKITKRGQNVTFRCDPISEHNRLYWYRQTLGQGPEFLTYFQNEAQLEKSRLLSDRFSAERPKGSFSTLEIQRTEQGDSAMYLCASSPPGLAIGEQFFGPGTRLTVL.

V is TRBV7-3 and J is TRBJ2-7; 9 bases map to TRBD1. The ends lost 5 bases at V and 4 bases at J; junction bases unmatched: 6. The CDR3 spans 14 residues. CDR1 SGHTA and CDR2 FQGTGA come from the germline V gene. The CDR3 DNA follows: TGTGCCAGCAGCCCCGGGACAGGGCAATACGAGCAGTACTTC. Amino acid sequence: CASSPGTGQYEQYF.

The rearrangement links TRBV2 to TRBJ1-6; 8 bases are a match to TRBD1. The CDR3 runs to 15 residues. The V and J ends lost 2 bases and 7 bases, in that order; junction bases with no gene match: 4. Germline V gives CDR1 SNHLY, CDR2 FYNNEI. CDR3 amino acids: CASSESGGGNSPLHF. The CDR3 DNA sequence: TGTGCCAGCAGTGAATCAGGGGGCGGAAATTCACCCCTCCACTTT.

Here the CDR3 reads CASSLTGGSNEQYF. The CDR3 DNA follows: TGTGCCAGCAGCTTAACAGGGGGGTCGAACGAGCAGTACTTC. The V call is TRBV7-9, the J call TRBJ2-7, with TRBD1 matching over 8 bases. The CDR3 is 14 residues long. With V trimmed by 2 bases and J by 5 bases, 5 bases remained unmatched. Germline V gives CDR1 SEHNR, CDR2 FQNEAQ (reference sequence).